These 31 T cell receptor beta chains share one sample of origin, sequenced in a study of response to subunit inactivated influenza vaccine. One entry per CDR3 protein results from TCRdb running MiXCR on the RT-PCR reads. The repertoire holds 450,000 to 600,000 distinct CDR3 sequences, with 16% as singletons. Sequencing used CD4+ T cells sorted from PBMCs, obtained less than 25 months after vaccination. The receptors here all came from a man between 45 and 75 years old who received an inactivated influenza vaccine.

This clonotype was recorded a few times. CDR3 sequence (DNA): TGTGCCAGCAGCGAGGGGGCTAGCGGCATACTCACAGATACGCAGTATTTT. It specifies CASSEGASGILTDTQYF. This rearrangement joins TRBV25-1 to TRBJ2-3; D tentatively fits TRBD1 or TRBD2 (7 bases each). The CDR3 sequence is 17 residues long. V lost 6 bases and J lost 2, with 21 bases in between. Germline V CDR1 and CDR2: MGHDK, SYGVNS.

This clonotype showed up just a few times. This sequence joins TRBV3-1 and TRBJ2-2, with D possibly TRBD1 on 5 matching bases. Per the germline V gene, CDR1 is LGHDT and CDR2 is YNNKEL (reference sequence). Trimming removed 3 bases at V and 2 bases at J, with 7 bases between. The CDR3 consists of 14 residues. The CDR3 DNA reads as TGTGCCAGCAGCCAGGACAAAAACACCGGGGAGCTGTTTTTT. This gives the protein CASSQDKNTGELFF.

The chain is built from TRBV20-1 and TRBJ1-2, with TRBD1 matching 11 bases. This CDR3 is 13 amino acids long. V trimming: 4 bases; J trimming: 7 bases; junction bases outside the gene matches: 5. The V gene's germline CDR1 is DFQATT and CDR2 SNEGSKA (reference sequence). The CDR3 region has the DNA TGCAGTGCTAAGGGACAGGGGGGTGCTGGCTACACCTTC. It encodes CSAKGQGGAGYTF.

V and J are TRBV7-8 and TRBJ2-2; D is perhaps TRBD2 (5 bases). The CDR3 has 13 residues. The germline V gene encodes CDR1 SGHVS and CDR2 FQNEAQ. Trimming took 0 bases from V and 7 from J, leaving 6 bases between them. The CDR3 nucleotides are TGTGCCAGCAGCTTAGCGGAGGTCGGGGAGCTGTTTTTT. It specifies CASSLAEVGELFF.

The chain is built from TRBV12-3 or TRBV12-4 and TRBJ1-6; unclear D gene. V was clipped by 5 bases and J by 2 bases, with 13 bases between them. The CDR3 has 16 residues. The CDR3 reads CASSPRSGPYNSPLHF. CDR3 DNA sequence: TGTGCCAGCAGTCCCCGTTCCGGGCCCTATAATTCACCCCTCCACTTT.

This clonotype turned up a few times. V and J are TRBV29-1 and TRBJ2-1; unclear D gene. The length of the CDR3 is 13 residues. Germline loops: CDR1 SQVTM, CDR2 ANQGSEA. Trimming took off 7 bases at V and 6 bases at J, with 16 bases between the two ends. CDR3: CSGRDLLGNEQFF. As DNA, the CDR3 is TGCAGCGGCCGAGACCTCTTAGGCAATGAGCAGTTCTTC.

This clonotype has more than one count but fewer than ten. The chain couples TRBV5-1 to TRBJ2-2, with 10 bases lining up with TRBD1. CDR1 is SGHRS, CDR2 YFSETQ, per germline. V lost 5 bases and J lost 6; bases outside the gene matches: 10. This CDR3 is built from 16 residues. The CDR3 DNA reads TGCGCCAGCAGACCCCCCGGGACAGGGGACGCCGGGGAGCTGTTTTTT. This gives the protein CASRPPGTGDAGELFF. Together with reference TRBV5-1 and TRBJ2-2, the CDR3 gives the full variable domain: KAGVTQTPRYLIKTRGQQVTLSCSPISGHRSVSWYQQTPGQGLQFLFEYFSETQRNKGNFPGRFSGRQFSNSRSEMNVSTLELGDSALYLCASRPPGTGDAGELFFGEGSRLTVL.

DNA for the CDR3: TGCGCCAGCAGCTTGTCGGGGAAGGGGGGGACAGATACGCAGTATTTT. Amino acids: CASSLSGKGGTDTQYF. The V call is TRBV5-1, the J call TRBJ2-3; perhaps TRBD2 as D (7 bases). From germline, CDR1 is SGHRS and CDR2 YFSETQ. This CDR3 is 16 amino acids long. V lost 1 base, J lost 3 bases, and 15 bases lay in between.

This clonotype has a handful of counts. The chain has TRBV7-2 and TRBJ2-7; 9 nucleotides line up with TRBD1. Trimming removed 5 bases from V and 0 bases from J; junction bases left unmatched: 5. CDR1 and CDR2 from the germline V gene are SGHTA and FQGNSA. This CDR3 has 15 residues. This chain's CDR3 is CASSIQGALSYEQYF. CDR3 sequence (DNA): TGTGCCAGCAGCATACAGGGGGCCCTCTCCTACGAGCAGTACTTC.

Only a few counts were recorded for this clonotype. The CDR3 bases are TGCAGTGCTAACAGGGGGCGCTTGACCGGGGAGCTGTTTTTT. This codes for CSANRGRLTGELFF. The J gene is TRBJ2-2, the V gene TRBV20-1, with 9 positions matching TRBD1. The germline V gene encodes CDR1 DFQATT and CDR2 SNEGSKA (reference sequence). The CDR3 consists of 14 residues. Trimming removed 4 bases from V and 5 bases from J; junction bases left unmatched: 5.

This clonotype was recorded a few times. The rearrangement links TRBV14 to TRBJ1-1; TRBD1 matches at 9 bases. The CDR3 loop spans 14 amino acids. V was pared by 5 bases and J by 5 bases, with 6 bases of the junction left unmatched. In germline, CDR1 is SGHDN, CDR2 FVKESK. CDR3 nucleotide sequence: TGTGCCAGCAGCACCACAGGGGGCTCAACTGAAGCTTTCTTT. It encodes CASSTTGGSTEAFF.

This clonotype was recorded at least ten times. The chain couples TRBV21-1 to TRBJ2-7. TRBV21-1 is reported as a pseudogene. This CDR3 contains 14 residues. The CDR3 region has the DNA TGTGCCAGCAGCACGGACGGTACCTCCTACGAGCAGTACTTC. This codes for CASSTDGTSYEQYF.

This chain uses TRBV18 with TRBJ2-1, with D tentatively TRBD2 (6 bases). CDR1 is KGHSH, CDR2 LQKENI, per germline. V was cut by 3 bases and J by 5 bases, with 11 bases left in between. The CDR3 sequence is 14 residues long. The CDR3 DNA reads TGTGCCAGCTCACCGGGGAGGTATCACAATGAGCAGTTCTTC. Translating gives CASSPGRYHNEQFF. The whole variable domain, filled in from reference TRBV18 and TRBJ2-1, reads NAGVMQNPRHLVRRRGQEARLRCSPMKGHSHVYWYRQLPEEGLKFMVYLQKENIIDESGMPKERFSAEFPKEGPSILRIQQVVRGDSAAYFCASSPGRYHNEQFFGPGTRLTVL.

The rearrangement joins TRBV20-1 to TRBJ2-7; 9 bases match TRBD2. The junction had 10 bases not matched to a gene; V was cut back by 3 bases and J by 1 base. From germline, CDR1 is DFQATT and CDR2 SNEGSKA (reference sequence). This CDR3 has 16 residues. This CDR3 reads CSARGQSSGSSYEQYF. The DNA of the CDR3 is TGCAGTGCTAGGGGACAAAGTAGCGGGAGTTCCTACGAGCAGTACTTC.

The gene calls are TRBV18 and TRBJ2-5, with D tentatively TRBD1 or TRBD2 (5 bases each). Germline assignment: CDR1 KGHSH and CDR2 LQKENI. The CDR3 spans 15 residues. V was trimmed by 3 bases and J by 4 bases, leaving 15 bases between them. The CDR3 DNA is TGTGCCAGCTCACCCCGGGGCCAGATCGGAGAGACCCAGTACTTC. Translating gives CASSPRGQIGETQYF. Filled out from reference TRBV18 and TRBJ2-5, the complete variable domain reads NAGVMQNPRHLVRRRGQEARLRCSPMKGHSHVYWYRQLPEEGLKFMVYLQKENIIDESGMPKERFSAEFPKEGPSILRIQQVVRGDSAAYFCASSPRGQIGETQYFGPGTRLLVL.

The gene calls are TRBV19 and TRBJ2-1, with TRBD1 identical over 9 bases. Per the germline V gene, CDR1 is LNHDA and CDR2 is SQIVND (reference sequence). V was clipped by 6 bases and J by 1 base; unmatched bases: 4. This CDR3 spans 15 amino acids. In nucleotides, the CDR3 is TGTGCCAGTAGCGGACAGGGGAGATCCTACAATGAGCAGTTCTTC. It yields the protein CASSGQGRSYNEQFF.

The chain carries TRBV20-1 and TRBJ2-5, with D tentatively TRBD1 or TRBD2 (5 bases each). The V end lost 0 bases, the J end lost 0 bases, and 11 bases lay between the germline ends. This CDR3 spans 15 amino acids. Germline values: CDR1 DFQATT, CDR2 SNEGSKA (reference sequence). The CDR3: CSARDAKGHQETQYF. CDR3 coding DNA: TGCAGTGCTAGAGATGCTAAGGGACACCAAGAGACCCAGTACTTC.

This clonotype was observed a few times. CDR3 coding DNA: TGTGCCAGCACCCCAATGGGGGGCCGAAGCACAGATACGCAGTATTTT. This sequence encodes CASTPMGGRSTDTQYF. The chain combines TRBV12-3 or TRBV12-4 with TRBJ2-3, with D perhaps assigned TRBD1 or TRBD2 (6 bases each). This CDR3 spans 16 amino acids. The ends were cut back, 7 bases at V and 0 bases at J, with 17 bases in the middle.

The J gene is TRBJ2-7, the V gene TRBV2; 10 bases are shared with TRBD1. Trimming at V came to 8 bases and at J to 6 bases, leaving 4 bases not matched to a gene. The CDR3 runs 12 residues. Germline-derived CDR1 and CDR2 are SNHLY and FYNNEI. For the CDR3, the DNA is TGTGCCAGCGGGGACAGGGGTACCGAGCAGTACTTC. As protein: CASGDRGTEQYF. The full variable domain, with the rest looked up from reference TRBV2 and TRBJ2-7, is EPEVTQTPSHQVTQMGQEVILRCVPISNHLYFYWYRQILGQKVEFLVSFYNNEISEKSEIFDDQFSVERPDGSNFTLKIRSTKLEDSAMYFCASGDRGTEQYFGPGTRLTVT.

This clonotype was counted between two and nine times. This chain links TRBV5-1 with TRBJ1-2; 8 nucleotides match TRBD1. Germline V gene sequence: CDR1 SGHRS, CDR2 YFSETQ. The CDR3 runs to 14 residues. The J segment lost 8 bases and the V segment lost 1 base, leaving 7 bases of the junction unmatched. CDR3 DNA: TGCGCCAGCAGCTTGTCGGGACAGGCTTACGGCTACACCTTC. It codes for CASSLSGQAYGYTF.

This clonotype was observed many times. The V gene is TRBV5-6, the J gene TRBJ1-2; D is unclear. V lost 1 base and J 8 bases, leaving 12 bases between the germline ends. CDR3 length equals 13 residues. Germline V CDR1 and CDR2: SGHDT, YYEEEE. The CDR3 DNA follows: TGTGCCAGCAGCTTGTGGGAGGGCGGCGGCTACACCTTC. Protein: CASSLWEGGGYTF.

This clonotype showed up just a few times. The gene calls are TRBV7-2 and TRBJ2-5; D may be TRBD1 or TRBD2 (5 bases each). Germline V lookup: CDR1 SGHTA, CDR2 FQGNSA. Trimming removed 5 bases from V and 2 bases from J, with 15 bases in between. The CDR3 totals 15 residues. CDR3 protein: CASSTGTVPQETQYF. The CDR3 DNA reads as TGTGCCAGCAGCACCGGGACGGTGCCACAAGAGACCCAGTACTTC. Supplemented by reference TRBV7-2 and TRBJ2-5, the full variable domain reads GAGVSQSPSNKVTEKGKDVELRCDPISGHTALYWYRQSLGQGLEFLIYFQGNSAPDKSGLPSDRFSAERTGGSVSTLTIQRTQQEDSAVYLCASSTGTVPQETQYFGPGTRLLVL.

In this sample, this clonotype turned up a few times. The chain combines TRBV20-1 with TRBJ2-3, with a possible D match to TRBD1 (5 bases). CDR3 length: 14 amino acids. Germline V CDR1 and CDR2: DFQATT, SNEGSKA (reference sequence). Deletions cut 3 bases from V and 4 bases from J, with 14 bases between. The CDR3 sequence is CSARRSWGADTQYF. CDR3 DNA: TGCAGTGCTAGGAGGTCCTGGGGCGCAGATACGCAGTATTTT.

This clonotype was seen many times. The chain combines TRBV20-1 with TRBJ2-3; D gene ambiguous. Trimming cost V 5 bases and J 3 bases, with 18 bases left between them. Germline CDR1 reads DFQATT; CDR2 reads SNEGSKA (reference sequence). This CDR3 region has 15 residues. The CDR3 here is CSAETPRIGTDTQYF. In DNA, the CDR3 is TGCAGTGCTGAAACCCCTCGTATTGGTACAGATACGCAGTATTTT.

This clonotype occurred many times. The chain recombines TRBV7-8 with TRBJ1-1; 9 positions match TRBD1. V trimming: 5 bases; J trimming: 5 bases; junction bases outside the gene matches: 9. CDR1 is SGHVS, CDR2 FQNEAQ, per germline. The CDR3 spans 15 residues. Written as DNA, the CDR3 is TGTGCCAGCAGCAATCCCTACAGGGGGCGGACTGAAGCTTTCTTT. Its translation is CASSNPYRGRTEAFF.

This clonotype turned up a few times. The rearrangement joins TRBV20-1 to TRBJ1-2; 8 bases are a match to TRBD1. The CDR3 runs 13 residues. Germline trimming cut 1 base from V and 8 bases from J; bases unmatched to any gene: 6. Germline lookup yields CDR1 DFQATT and CDR2 SNEGSKA (reference sequence). CDR3: CSARVGTGGGYTF. In DNA form, the CDR3 reads TGCAGTGCTAGAGTTGGGACAGGTGGGGGCTACACCTTC.

The chain is built from TRBV4-1 and TRBJ2-5, with D perhaps TRBD2 (5 bases). The CDR3 sequence is 13 residues long. The ends were cut back, 3 bases at V and 5 bases at J, with 10 bases in the middle. The germline CDR1 and CDR2 sequences are MGHRA and YSYEKL. CDR3 in DNA: TGCGCCAGCAGCCATCGGACGGGGGAGACCCAGTACTTC. This codes for CASSHRTGETQYF.

The table lists this clonotype with many counts. J is TRBJ2-7 and V is TRBV4-3; a weak D match, TRBD2 (6 bases). Germline-derived CDR1 and CDR2 are LGHNA and YSLEER. The CDR3 extends over 14 amino acids. Trimming cost V 0 bases and J 4 bases, with 10 bases left between them. This CDR3 is CASSQERGRYEQYF. Written as DNA, the CDR3 is TGCGCCAGCAGCCAAGAGCGGGGCCGGTACGAGCAGTACTTC.

This clonotype was recorded a few times. The gene calls are TRBV6-2 or TRBV6-3 and TRBJ2-7; 9 positions agree with TRBD1. This CDR3 has 14 residues. V was clipped by 5 bases and J by 3 bases; unmatched bases: 5. The germline CDR1 and CDR2 sequences are MNHEY and SVGEGT. CDR3 loop: CASSGSTGGYEQYF. Written as DNA, the CDR3 is TGTGCCAGCAGTGGATCGACAGGGGGCTACGAGCAGTACTTC.

The chain joins TRBV6-6 to TRBJ2-1, with D perhaps TRBD2 (5 bases). V lost 9 bases and J 8 bases, leaving 17 bases between the germline ends. Germline V gene lookup returns CDR1 MNHNY and CDR2 SVGAGI (reference sequence). This CDR3 region has 13 residues. The CDR3, as DNA: TGTGCCAGTAACTGGAGGAGTCCGGATGAGCAGTTCTTC. This translates into CASNWRSPDEQFF.

V and J are TRBV11-2 and TRBJ1-1; 10 bases match TRBD1. CDR1 is SGHAT and CDR2 is FQNNGV in the germline V gene. V trimming: 5 bases; J trimming: 3 bases; junction bases outside the gene matches: 18. The CDR3 consists of 19 residues. The CDR3 nucleotides are TGTGCCAGCAGCAAACCTGGGGACAGGGGCTTTCTCTTTTACACTGAAGCTTTCTTT. Its protein is CASSKPGDRGFLFYTEAFF.